This T cell receptor (beta chain) came from a study of blood T cell repertoires in COVID-19. At the level of the study: The origin of the acute and convalescent COVID-19 samples was the United States, Italy and Spain.

Clones were read by immunoSEQ multiplex PCR, and TCRdb kept only the in-frame ones, dropping some. The sample lists some 150,000 clones, around 82% occurring once. V gave up 6 bases and J gave up 0 bases, with 12 bases separating them. CDR3 length: 15 amino acids. Germline CDR1 MNHEY, CDR2 SVGAGI. Sequenced input: peripheral blood. The chain carries TRBV6-5 and TRBJ1-3, with a possible D match to TRBD1 (6 bases). The sequence was obtained from a woman in her forties or fifties with acute or convalescent COVID-19. Written as DNA, the CDR3 is TGTGCCAGCAGCACCACAGGGAGCTCTGGAAACACCATATATTTT. This codes for CASSTTGSSGNTIYF.